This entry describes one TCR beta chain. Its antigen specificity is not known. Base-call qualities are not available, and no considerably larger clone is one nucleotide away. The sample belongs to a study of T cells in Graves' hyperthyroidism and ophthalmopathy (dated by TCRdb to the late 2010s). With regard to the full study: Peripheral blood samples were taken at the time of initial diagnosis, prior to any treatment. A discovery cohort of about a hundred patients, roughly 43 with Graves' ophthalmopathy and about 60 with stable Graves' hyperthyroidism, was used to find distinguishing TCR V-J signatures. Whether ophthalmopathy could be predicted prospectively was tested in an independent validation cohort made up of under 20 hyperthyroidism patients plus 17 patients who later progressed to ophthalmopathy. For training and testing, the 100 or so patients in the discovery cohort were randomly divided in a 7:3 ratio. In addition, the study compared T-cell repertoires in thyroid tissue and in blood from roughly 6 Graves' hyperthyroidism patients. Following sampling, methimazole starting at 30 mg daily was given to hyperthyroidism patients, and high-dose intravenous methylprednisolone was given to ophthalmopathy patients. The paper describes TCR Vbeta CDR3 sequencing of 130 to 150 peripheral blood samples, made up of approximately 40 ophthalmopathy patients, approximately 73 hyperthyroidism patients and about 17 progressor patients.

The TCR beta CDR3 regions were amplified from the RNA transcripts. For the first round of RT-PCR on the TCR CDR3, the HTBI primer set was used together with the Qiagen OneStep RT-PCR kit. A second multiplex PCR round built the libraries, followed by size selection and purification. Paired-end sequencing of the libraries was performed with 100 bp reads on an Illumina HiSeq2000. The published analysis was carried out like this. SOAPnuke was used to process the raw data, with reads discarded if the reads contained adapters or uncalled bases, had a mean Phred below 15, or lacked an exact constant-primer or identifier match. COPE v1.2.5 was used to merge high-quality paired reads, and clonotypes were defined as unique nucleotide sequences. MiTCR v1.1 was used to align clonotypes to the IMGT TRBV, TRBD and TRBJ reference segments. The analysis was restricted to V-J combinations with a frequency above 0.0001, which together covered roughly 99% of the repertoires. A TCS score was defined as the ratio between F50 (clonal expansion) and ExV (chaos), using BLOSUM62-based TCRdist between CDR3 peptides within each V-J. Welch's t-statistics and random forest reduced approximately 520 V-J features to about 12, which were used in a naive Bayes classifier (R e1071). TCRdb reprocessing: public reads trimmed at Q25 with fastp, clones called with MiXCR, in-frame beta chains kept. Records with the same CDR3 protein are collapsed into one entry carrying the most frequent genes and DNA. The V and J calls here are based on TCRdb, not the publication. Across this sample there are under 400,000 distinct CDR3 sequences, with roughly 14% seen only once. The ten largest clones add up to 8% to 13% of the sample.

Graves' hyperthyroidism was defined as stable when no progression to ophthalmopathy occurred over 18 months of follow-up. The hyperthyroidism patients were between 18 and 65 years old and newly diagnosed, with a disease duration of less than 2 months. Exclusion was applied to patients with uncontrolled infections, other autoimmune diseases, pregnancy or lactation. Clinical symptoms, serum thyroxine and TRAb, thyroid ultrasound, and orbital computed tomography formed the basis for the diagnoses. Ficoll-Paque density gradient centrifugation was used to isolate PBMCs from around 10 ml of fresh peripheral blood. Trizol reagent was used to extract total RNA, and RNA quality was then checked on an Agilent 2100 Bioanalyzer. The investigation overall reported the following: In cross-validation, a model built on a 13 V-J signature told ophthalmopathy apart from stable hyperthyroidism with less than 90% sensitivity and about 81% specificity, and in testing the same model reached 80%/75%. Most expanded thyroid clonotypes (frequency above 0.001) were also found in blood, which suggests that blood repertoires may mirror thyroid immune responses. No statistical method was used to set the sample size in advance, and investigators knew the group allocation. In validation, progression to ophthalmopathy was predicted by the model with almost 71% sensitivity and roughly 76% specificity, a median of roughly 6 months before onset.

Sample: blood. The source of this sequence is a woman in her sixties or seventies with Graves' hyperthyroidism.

The DNA sequence is as follows: TGCGCCAGCAGCTTGGTAGAGGGCGCTGAAGCTTTCTTT. Its amino acids are CASSLVEGAEAFF. The chain was built from TRBV5-1 and TRBJ1-1; no confident D gene assignment can be made. The germline V gene gives CDR1 as SGHRS and CDR2 as YFSETQ. V is pared back by 0 bases and J by 6 bases, with 9 bases lying between the germline termini. From the cysteine through the phenylalanine, the CDR3 covers 13 amino acids. The DNA shown is the 39-base CDR3, in frame from base 1.